Listed below are T cell receptor beta chains from one sample, sequenced in a study of blood T cell repertoires in COVID-19. Only in-frame clones appear in the TCRdb table, and some are missing; sequencing was by immunoSEQ multiplex PCR. The sample yields 35,000 to 50,000 clones, about 85% seen once. The sequenced sample was peripheral blood. These TCRs come from a human donor in a cohort sampled during active COVID-19. Each CDR3 is given with its conserved first and last residue. Each record gives: V gene, clone size, D gene, J gene, CDR3 DNA, CDR3 protein. The D gene is left open where the match is weak. Some rows mark clone size as missing; the rest say once, few, many or name a class of expanded clone.

V gene: TRBV19
clone size: -
D gene: -
J gene: TRBJ1-6
CDR3 DNA: TGTGCCAGTAGTATTGGGACTTATAATTCACCCCTCCACTTT
CDR3 protein: CASSIGTYNSPLHF

V gene: TRBV19
clone size: -
D gene: TRBD1
J gene: TRBJ1-5
CDR3 DNA: TGTGCCAGTAGCGGGACAGGAGATCAGCCCCAGCATTTT
CDR3 protein: CASSGTGDQPQHF

V gene: TRBV7-6
clone size: -
D gene: TRBD2
J gene: TRBJ2-5
CDR3 DNA: TGTGCCAGCAGCTCCCGGACTAGCGCCACCCGGGAGACCCAGTACTTC
CDR3 protein: CASSSRTSATRETQYF

V gene: TRBV5-6
clone size: -
D gene: -
J gene: TRBJ2-2
CDR3 DNA: TGTGCCAGCAGCATAAGAGCACAGGTTCTCGGGGAGCTGTTTTTT
CDR3 protein: CASSIRAQVLGELFF

V gene: TRBV7-6
clone size: -
D gene: -
J gene: TRBJ2-7
CDR3 DNA: TGTGCCAGCAGCTTAAGGTCAGGGGTAGGCGAGCAGTACTTC
CDR3 protein: CASSLRSGVGEQYF

V gene: TRBV7-2
clone size: -
D gene: -
J gene: TRBJ1-2
CDR3 DNA: TGTGCCAGCAGCTTAGCCGGGAGCGACTATGGCTACACCTTC
CDR3 protein: CASSLAGSDYGYTF

V gene: TRBV10-1
clone size: -
D gene: -
J gene: TRBJ1-2
CDR3 DNA: TGCGCCAGCAGTGAGTCACCCGCTGGGGGCGGCTATGGCTACACCTTC
CDR3 protein: CASSESPAGGGYGYTF

V gene: TRBV9
clone size: -
D gene: TRBD1
J gene: TRBJ1-1
CDR3 DNA: TGTGCCAGCAGCGGCGGAGTCGTCAGGGGGCGAGCTTCTGAAGCTTTCTTT
CDR3 protein: CASSGGVVRGRASEAFF

V gene: TRBV27
clone size: once
D gene: -
J gene: TRBJ1-4
CDR3 DNA: TGTGCCAGCAGTTTGGCGGGTGGAAACCGGAGGGAAAAACTGTTTTTT
CDR3 protein: CASSLAGGNRREKLFF

V gene: TRBV5-6
clone size: few
D gene: TRBD1
J gene: TRBJ1-4
CDR3 DNA: TGTGCCAGCAGCTTGGTAGACAGGGCGGCTAATGAAAAACTGTTTTTT
CDR3 protein: CASSLVDRAANEKLFF

V gene: TRBV4-2
clone size: -
D gene: -
J gene: TRBJ2-3
CDR3 DNA: TGTGCCAGCAGCCAAATCGGGACAGATACGCAGTATTTT
CDR3 protein: CASSQIGTDTQYF

V gene: TRBV5-5
clone size: -
D gene: TRBD1
J gene: TRBJ2-7
CDR3 DNA: TGTGCCGAGGTCACAGGGGGCTTAGCGGGTTCCTACGAGCAGTACTTC
CDR3 protein: CAEVTGGLAGSYEQYF

V gene: TRBV3-1/TRBV3-2
clone size: few
D gene: -
J gene: TRBJ1-2
CDR3 DNA: TGTGCCAGCACCCAGGGCCGTACAGGGTACCATGGCTACACCTTC
CDR3 protein: CASTQGRTGYHGYTF

V gene: TRBV5-4
clone size: -
D gene: -
J gene: TRBJ1-2
CDR3 DNA: TGTGCCAGCAGCTTAGAATGGCAAGATGGCTACACCTTC
CDR3 protein: CASSLEWQDGYTF

V gene: TRBV12-3/TRBV12-4
clone size: -
D gene: -
J gene: TRBJ1-1
CDR3 DNA: TGTGCCAGCAGTCTGGGACTGAGTGAAGCTTTCTTT
CDR3 protein: CASSLGLSEAFF

V gene: TRBV2
clone size: -
D gene: -
J gene: TRBJ1-2
CDR3 DNA: TGTGCCAGCAGTGCTGTCGACTACGGTGGCTACACCTTC
CDR3 protein: CASSAVDYGGYTF

V gene: TRBV7-6
clone size: -
D gene: -
J gene: TRBJ1-3
CDR3 DNA: TGTGCCAGCAGCCCCCTAGAGGGGGGGAGCTCTGGAAACACCATATATTTT
CDR3 protein: CASSPLEGGSSGNTIYF

V gene: TRBV7-3
clone size: -
D gene: -
J gene: TRBJ2-3
CDR3 DNA: TGTGCCAGCAGCCGGCTAGGGGCGGATACGCAGTATTTT
CDR3 protein: CASSRLGADTQYF

V gene: TRBV18
clone size: -
D gene: TRBD1
J gene: TRBJ2-1
CDR3 DNA: TGTGCCAGCTCACCACGGACAGGGAGTGAGCAGTTCTTC
CDR3 protein: CASSPRTGSEQFF

V gene: TRBV18
clone size: -
D gene: TRBD1
J gene: TRBJ2-7
CDR3 DNA: TGTGCCAGCTCACCAGTCCGGGACAGGTCCTACTCCTACGAGCAGTACTTC
CDR3 protein: CASSPVRDRSYSYEQYF

V gene: TRBV4-3
clone size: -
D gene: TRBD2
J gene: TRBJ2-2
CDR3 DNA: TGCGCCAGCAGCCAGGGGCGACTAGCCAACACCGGGGAGCTGTTTTTT
CDR3 protein: CASSQGRLANTGELFF

V gene: TRBV4-2
clone size: -
D gene: -
J gene: TRBJ2-3
CDR3 DNA: TGTGCCAGCAGCCAGGGACTCGTGGGCACAGATACGCAGTATTTT
CDR3 protein: CASSQGLVGTDTQYF

V gene: TRBV9
clone size: -
D gene: -
J gene: TRBJ2-3
CDR3 DNA: TGTGCCAGCAGCCCCGGAGCATCTTACACAGATACGCAGTATTTT
CDR3 protein: CASSPGASYTDTQYF

V gene: TRBV29-1
clone size: once
D gene: -
J gene: TRBJ1-2
CDR3 DNA: TGCAGCGCTCCTCAGGGGTATGGCTACACCTTC
CDR3 protein: CSAPQGYGYTF

V gene: TRBV19
clone size: -
D gene: -
J gene: TRBJ1-6
CDR3 DNA: TGTGCCAGTAGCCTCGGCTCCTATAATTCACCCCTCCACTTT
CDR3 protein: CASSLGSYNSPLHF

V gene: TRBV4-3
clone size: -
D gene: -
J gene: TRBJ1-2
CDR3 DNA: TGCGCCAGCAGCCAAGATCAAGGCGGGACTCTCGGCTACACCTTC
CDR3 protein: CASSQDQGGTLGYTF

V gene: TRBV12-5
clone size: -
D gene: -
J gene: TRBJ1-2
CDR3 DNA: TGTGCTAGTGGTTTGGACAGTCACTATGGCTACACCTTC
CDR3 protein: CASGLDSHYGYTF

V gene: TRBV5-1
clone size: -
D gene: -
J gene: TRBJ2-1
CDR3 DNA: TGCGCCAGCAGCACTCGGACCCGGGGGAATGAGCAGTTCTTC
CDR3 protein: CASSTRTRGNEQFF

V gene: TRBV15
clone size: -
D gene: TRBD1
J gene: TRBJ2-6
CDR3 DNA: TGTGCCACCAGCAGATCTCAAGGGGGCAGGCTAAGGATGAGGGCCAACGTCCTGACTTTC
CDR3 protein: CATSRSQGGRLRMRANVLTF

V gene: TRBV3-1/TRBV3-2
clone size: -
D gene: TRBD1
J gene: TRBJ1-6
CDR3 DNA: TGTGCCAGCAGCCTAGCACAGGGGGGTTCACCCCTCCACTTT
CDR3 protein: CASSLAQGGSPLHF

V gene: TRBV7-8
clone size: -
D gene: -
J gene: TRBJ2-7
CDR3 DNA: TGTGCCAGCAGCTTGATCAGGGACTACGAGCAGTACTTC
CDR3 protein: CASSLIRDYEQYF

V gene: TRBV5-1
clone size: -
D gene: -
J gene: TRBJ2-1
CDR3 DNA: TGCGCCAGCAGCCGCCGAGGGAGCGCCTCCTACAATGAGCAGTTCTTC
CDR3 protein: CASSRRGSASYNEQFF

V gene: TRBV7-3
clone size: -
D gene: -
J gene: TRBJ2-3
CDR3 DNA: TGTGCCAGCAGGCCCGACGGGGGTGATACGCAGTATTTT
CDR3 protein: CASRPDGGDTQYF

V gene: TRBV27
clone size: few
D gene: -
J gene: TRBJ1-2
CDR3 DNA: TGTGCCAGCAGTTTAAGCAGGGGCAGGAGCTACACCTTC
CDR3 protein: CASSLSRGRSYTF

V gene: TRBV10-3
clone size: -
D gene: -
J gene: TRBJ1-6
CDR3 DNA: TGTGCCATCAGTGAACACTTACAGAGCTCCTATAATTCACCCCTCCACTTT
CDR3 protein: CAISEHLQSSYNSPLHF

V gene: TRBV30
clone size: -
D gene: TRBD2
J gene: TRBJ2-5
CDR3 DNA: TGTGCCTGGAGTCCGGGGGGAGAGACCCAGTACTTC
CDR3 protein: CAWSPGGETQYF

V gene: TRBV11-3
clone size: -
D gene: -
J gene: TRBJ2-2
CDR3 DNA: TGTGCCAGCAGCCCTACCACCCAGGGCGCGAACACCGGGGAGCTGTTTTTT
CDR3 protein: CASSPTTQGANTGELFF

V gene: TRBV7-2
clone size: -
D gene: -
J gene: TRBJ1-1
CDR3 DNA: TGTGCCAGCAGTTCAGTTTGGGGGCGCCTGAACACTGAAGCTTTCTTT
CDR3 protein: CASSSVWGRLNTEAFF

V gene: TRBV7-2
clone size: -
D gene: -
J gene: TRBJ2-1
CDR3 DNA: TGTGCCAGCAGCGCCTTACTACACAATGAGCAGTTCTTC
CDR3 protein: CASSALLHNEQFF

V gene: TRBV27
clone size: -
D gene: -
J gene: TRBJ1-6
CDR3 DNA: TGTGCCAGCAGTTTATTTTTTGGGCAGGGATTATATTCACCCCTCCACTTT
CDR3 protein: CASSLFFGQGLYSPLHF

V gene: TRBV4-1
clone size: -
D gene: -
J gene: TRBJ2-5
CDR3 DNA: TGCGCCAGCAGCCAAGTCAGTTGGGGCCCGGACGGCGAGACCCAGTACTTC
CDR3 protein: CASSQVSWGPDGETQYF

V gene: TRBV18
clone size: once
D gene: -
J gene: TRBJ1-2
CDR3 DNA: TGTGCCAGCTCACCGAGGGGAGGCTATGGCTACACCTTC
CDR3 protein: CASSPRGGYGYTF

V gene: TRBV3-1/TRBV3-2
clone size: -
D gene: TRBD1
J gene: TRBJ2-7
CDR3 DNA: TGTGCCAGCAGCCACCTCCGGGACAGGTCCTACGAGCAGTACTTC
CDR3 protein: CASSHLRDRSYEQYF

V gene: TRBV4-1
clone size: -
D gene: -
J gene: TRBJ1-1
CDR3 DNA: TGCGCCAGCAGCCAAGACCCCAGGAACACTGAAGCTTTCTTT
CDR3 protein: CASSQDPRNTEAFF

V gene: TRBV3-1/TRBV3-2
clone size: -
D gene: -
J gene: TRBJ1-6
CDR3 DNA: TGTGCCAGCAGCCAAGTGGAGGCCGGGCCCCTCCACTTT
CDR3 protein: CASSQVEAGPLHF

V gene: TRBV6-5
clone size: -
D gene: -
J gene: TRBJ1-1
CDR3 DNA: TGTGCCAGCAGTCGGACGGAGGGTGAAGCTTTCTTT
CDR3 protein: CASSRTEGEAFF

V gene: TRBV3-1/TRBV3-2
clone size: -
D gene: -
J gene: TRBJ2-2
CDR3 DNA: TGTGCCAGCAGCCTCGGCGAGGGTAGCGGCGGGGAGCTGTTTTTT
CDR3 protein: CASSLGEGSGGELFF

V gene: TRBV10-2
clone size: -
D gene: TRBD1
J gene: TRBJ2-7
CDR3 DNA: TGCGCCAGCAGCTCCGGGACAGGGCCCCACGAGCAGTACTTC
CDR3 protein: CASSSGTGPHEQYF

V gene: TRBV24-1
clone size: once
D gene: TRBD1
J gene: TRBJ2-5
CDR3 DNA: TGTGCCACCAGTGGGGCTACAGGGGGCTTCGAGACCCAGTACTTC
CDR3 protein: CATSGATGGFETQYF

V gene: TRBV7-9
clone size: -
D gene: -
J gene: TRBJ2-6
CDR3 DNA: TGTGCCGCGGCCCCCGGGGCCAACGTCCTGACTTTC
CDR3 protein: CAAAPGANVLTF

V gene: TRBV5-6
clone size: -
D gene: -
J gene: TRBJ2-3
CDR3 DNA: TGTGCCAGCACCCCCAGGGCCTCAGATACGCAGTATTTT
CDR3 protein: CASTPRASDTQYF

V gene: TRBV7-2
clone size: -
D gene: -
J gene: TRBJ1-1
CDR3 DNA: TGTGCCAGCAGCCGGGGACAGAACACTGAAGCTTTCTTT
CDR3 protein: CASSRGQNTEAFF

V gene: TRBV5-1
clone size: -
D gene: -
J gene: TRBJ2-5
CDR3 DNA: TGCGCCAGCAGCTTGAACAGAGCATCCCCGGAGACCCAGTACTTC
CDR3 protein: CASSLNRASPETQYF

V gene: TRBV5-1
clone size: -
D gene: -
J gene: TRBJ1-1
CDR3 DNA: TGCGCCAGCACAGACAGCGTGAACACTGAAGCTTTCTTT
CDR3 protein: CASTDSVNTEAFF